This entry is about one TCR beta chain. What it binds is unknown. In the PCR, 60 Vbeta and 13 Jbeta primers were used. Repertoires were generated with immunoSEQ multiplex PCR, while TCRdb's copy carries only in-frame clones and drops some. The sample lists just under 95,000 clones; roughly four fifths were seen once. The data originate from a study of cytomegalovirus exposure and HLA in healthy donors. Background on the study: Earlier, almost 120 million unique TCR beta sequences were recovered from approximately 180 million T cells by an analysis. Notes on the study in general: Apparent HLA restriction characterized most CMV-associated TCR beta chains in a later analysis.

V was trimmed by 3 bases and J by 2 bases, leaving 14 bases between them. The CDR3 has 15 amino acids. The V gene's germline CDR1 is MNHEY and CDR2 SMNVEV (reference sequence). The sequence was collected from a woman younger than 30 in good health and CMV-seropositive. The chain combines TRBV27 with TRBJ2-7; TRBD1 is a possible D gene (5 bases). Sequenced sample: PBMCs. CDR3 amino acids: CASSFSRTNTYEQYF. The CDR3 coding sequence is TGTGCCAGCAGTTTTAGTAGGACAAATACCTACGAGCAGTACTTC.